This T cell receptor beta chain is from a study of identical twins. MiXCR, applied by TCRdb to the 5' RACE reads, yields one record per CDR3 protein. This table has approximately 210,000 distinct CDR3 sequences, 15% appearing once. The same sample was also used in a study of T cells expressing NK-cell markers.

Sequencing was carried out using CD8+ T cells sorted from blood. The clonotype originates from a woman in her late teens or twenties in good health.

The CDR3 sequence is CASSLPIGTSGSSTDTQYF. For the CDR3, the DNA is TGTGCCAGCAGCTTACCTATAGGGACTAGCGGGAGTAGCACAGATACGCAGTATTTT. V gene TRBV11-2 combines with J gene TRBJ2-3; TRBD2 aligns across 14 bases. The CDR3 totals 19 residues. V shed 2 bases, J shed 0 bases, and the junction held 7 bases outside the gene matches. Germline values: CDR1 SGHAT, CDR2 FQNNGV.